This passage covers 21 T cell receptor beta chains from one sample sequenced in a study of OX40 agonist ivuxolimab in advanced cancers. Some clones are missing from TCRdb's copy, which holds only in-frame ones; the method was immunoSEQ multiplex PCR. This sample has roughly 53,000 clones, with more than 75% found just once. This sample comprised CD4+ or CD8+ T cells sorted from blood, obtained in a trial of the OX40 agonist ivuxolimab. Receptor source: an adult with an advanced solid tumor such as melanoma, head and neck, liver or kidney cancer.

This clone was seen only a few times. The chain joins TRBV5-1 to TRBJ1-2, with no clear D. Trimming pared 5 bases from V and 5 bases from J, leaving 10 bases between. CDR1 SGHRS and CDR2 YFSETQ come from the germline V gene. The CDR3 runs to 12 residues. The CDR3 here is CASRAAVYGYTF. CDR3 coding DNA: TGCGCCAGCAGGGCGGCCGTTTATGGCTACACCTTC.

This chain joins TRBV9 and TRBJ2-3; D gene unclear. The germline V and J ends were trimmed by 1 base and 5 bases, with 5 bases remaining between them. CDR1 is SGDLS and CDR2 is YYNGEE in the germline V gene. CDR3 size: 12 residues. The CDR3 loop is CASSVSVDTQYF. Here the CDR3 DNA reads TGTGCCAGCAGCGTATCTGTAGATACGCAGTATTTT.

The V and J genes are TRBV30 and TRBJ1-3; 10 bases are a match to TRBD1. Unmatched junction bases numbered 6, after V lost 4 bases and J lost 3 bases. The CDR3 spans 15 residues. Looked up from germline, CDR1 is GTSNPN and CDR2 is SVGIG (reference sequence). The CDR3 DNA reads TGTGCCTGGAATAAGGACAGGGGGTTTGGAAACACCATATATTTT. Protein: CAWNKDRGFGNTIYF.

The chain employs TRBV11-2 and TRBJ2-1, with 7 bases aligning to TRBD1. The V and J ends lost 5 bases and 4 bases, in that order; junction bases with no gene match: 11. CDR3 length: 16 amino acids. Germline CDR1 and CDR2: SGHAT and FQNNGV. The CDR3 reads CASSPYRDRRYNEQFF. CDR3 sequence (DNA): TGTGCCAGCAGCCCTTACCGGGACAGAAGGTACAATGAGCAGTTCTTC.

The rearrangement uses TRBV6-5 and TRBJ2-1; 12 nucleotides line up with TRBD2. V gave up 6 bases and J gave up 7 bases; unmatched junction bases: 4. Germline V gene lookup returns CDR1 MNHEY and CDR2 SVGAGI. The CDR3 extends over 14 amino acids. CDR3 region: CASRWTSGTNEQFF. The CDR3 DNA reads TGTGCCAGCAGATGGACTAGCGGGACGAATGAGCAGTTCTTC.

The J gene is TRBJ2-1, the V gene TRBV5-1; TRBD2 matches 12 bases. The V segment lost 0 bases and the J segment 7 bases; nucleotides outside the gene matches: 11. CDR3 length equals 18 residues. Germline V gives CDR1 SGHRS, CDR2 YFSETQ. CDR3 DNA sequence: TGCGCCAGCAGCTTGGCCGGGACTAGCGGGCCCAGATATAATGAGCAGTTCTTC. Translating it yields CASSLAGTSGPRYNEQFF.

The CDR3 loop reads CASSQDWRGGSTDTQYF. In nucleotides, the CDR3 is TGCGCCAGCAGCCAAGATTGGCGGGGGGGCAGCACAGATACGCAGTATTTT. V is TRBV4-3 and J is TRBJ2-3; 9 positions match TRBD2. The CDR3 extends over 17 amino acids. Germline V gene data show CDR1 as LGHNA and CDR2 as YSLEER. Trimming removed 0 bases from V and 0 bases from J; junction bases left unmatched: 4.

This clone was picked up a small number of times. The gene calls are TRBV30 and TRBJ1-4; D ambiguous. CDR3 length equals 17 residues. Trimming stripped 3 bases from V and 6 bases from J, with 23 bases between. The V gene's germline CDR1 is GTSNPN and CDR2 SVGIG (reference sequence). The CDR3 coding sequence is TGTGCCTGGAGCCCGGGGTCGGGAACAAGGGTTTATGAAAAACTGTTTTTT. Encoded protein: CAWSPGSGTRVYEKLFF. The whole variable domain, remainder taken from reference TRBV30 and TRBJ1-4, is SQTIHQWPATLVQPVGSPLSLECTVEGTSNPNLYWYRQAAGRGLQLLFYSVGIGQISSEVPQNLSASRPQDRQFILSSKKLLLSDSGFYLCAWSPGSGTRVYEKLFFGSGTQLSVL.

Concerning this clone: The junction differs from germline at one of its ends, possibly a read error. The J gene is TRBJ1-4, the V gene TRBV2; no clear D. Per the germline V gene, CDR1 is SNHLY and CDR2 is FYNNEI. The CDR3 sequence is 13 residues long. The CDR3 protein is CASSLGGGSLNDF. The CDR3 DNA sequence: TGTGCCAGCAGCCTAGGCGGCGGGTCCCTTAACGATTTT. The full variable domain, rest sourced from reference TRBV2 and TRBJ1-4, is EPEVTQTPSHQVTQMGQEVILRCVPISNHLYFYWYRQILGQKVEFLVSFYNNEISEKSEIFDDQFSVERPDGSNFTLKIRSTKLEDSAMYFCASSLGGGSLNDFGSGTQLSVL.

The V and J genes are TRBV4-1 and TRBJ2-5; D assignment may be TRBD1 or TRBD2 (5 bases each). Germline V lookup: CDR1 MGHRA, CDR2 YSYEKL. CDR3 size: 15 residues. Trimming shortened V by 3 bases and J by 0 bases, and 11 bases separated the two germline ends. DNA of the CDR3: TGCGCCAGCAGCCAGGCTCGGGGCTACCAAGAGACCCAGTACTTC. Protein: CASSQARGYQETQYF.

The V and J genes are TRBV6-5 and TRBJ2-1, with TRBD1 matching 8 bases. The germline gives CDR1 MNHEY, CDR2 SVGAGI. V shed 3 bases and J 4 bases; nucleotides not matched to a gene: 8. The CDR3 consists of 16 residues. Written as DNA, the CDR3 is TGTGCCAGCAGTTATATCGGGCAGGGGGCGTACAATGAGCAGTTCTTC. This translates into CASSYIGQGAYNEQFF.

This clone was recorded once. The rearrangement links TRBV7-2 to TRBJ1-3, with TRBD1 as a possible D gene (6 bases). The CDR3 consists of 17 residues. Germline-derived CDR1 and CDR2 are SGHTA and FQGNSA. Trimming took 1 base from V and 0 from J, leaving 13 bases between them. CDR3 residues: CASSLGQGPYSGNTIYF. The CDR3 DNA is TGTGCCAGCAGCTTAGGGCAGGGGCCCTACTCTGGAAACACCATATATTTT.

The rearrangement joins TRBV18 to TRBJ1-3, with 8 bases lining up with TRBD1. Germline V gene lookup returns CDR1 KGHSH and CDR2 LQKENI. The CDR3 runs 17 residues. Trimming at V came to 3 bases and at J to 0 bases, leaving 7 bases not matched to a gene. The CDR3 DNA follows: TGTGCCAGCTCACCGATGGGCAGGGGGCCCTCTGGAAACACCATATATTTT. Residues: CASSPMGRGPSGNTIYF.

CDR3 bases: TGTGCCAGCCGTACGGGGGGGGAGGAGACCCAGTACTTC. Translated: CASRTGGEETQYF. The rearrangement uses TRBV6-5 and TRBJ2-5, with TRBD2 matching over 8 bases. J gave up 5 bases and V 8 bases, and 7 bases lay outside the gene matches. This CDR3 has 13 residues. Germline V gene sequence: CDR1 MNHEY, CDR2 SVGAGI.

The chain carries TRBV21-1 and TRBJ1-4. TRBV21-1 is a listed pseudogene. The CDR3 is made up of 14 amino acids. CDR3 DNA sequence: TGTGCCAGCAGCAAAGAGGGTAAAGATGAAAAACTGTTTTTT. The encoded protein is CASSKEGKDEKLFF.

The chain employs TRBV5-5 and TRBJ1-3; D not resolved. The CDR3 spans 17 residues. V lost 1 base and J lost 0, with 14 bases in between. Germline-derived CDR1 and CDR2 are SGHKS and YYEKEE (reference sequence). The CDR3 here is CASSLRREEYSGNTIYF. Here the CDR3 DNA reads TGTGCCAGCAGCTTGAGAAGGGAAGAGTACTCTGGAAACACCATATATTTT. Full variable domain (outside the CDR3, taken from reference TRBV5-5 and TRBJ1-3): DAGVTQSPTHLIKTRGQQVTLRCSPISGHKSVSWYQQVLGQGPQFIFQYYEKEERGRGNFPDRFSARQFPNYSSELNVNALLLGDSALYLCASSLRREEYSGNTIYFGEGSWLTVV.

This rearrangement joins TRBV7-2 to TRBJ1-6; D unclear. Germline lookup yields CDR1 SGHTA and CDR2 FQGNSA. This CDR3 spans 15 amino acids. The V end was cut by 3 bases, the J end by 1 base, with 7 bases between. The chain's CDR3 is CASSFTESYNSPLHF. The DNA of the CDR3 is TGTGCCAGCAGCTTTACGGAGTCCTATAATTCACCCCTCCACTTT.

The rearrangement links TRBV11-2 to TRBJ2-3; TRBD1 agrees at 10 bases. The CDR3 loop spans 18 amino acids. J gave up 1 base and V 5 bases, and 12 bases lay outside the gene matches. The V gene's germline CDR1 is SGHAT and CDR2 FQNNGV. This CDR3 reads CASSPKYSGTGGTDTQYF. The DNA for the CDR3 is TGTGCCAGCAGCCCCAAGTACAGTGGGACAGGGGGCACAGATACGCAGTATTTT.

V usage is TRBV5-8 and J usage is TRBJ1-1, with D tentatively TRBD1 (6 bases). This CDR3 is built from 16 residues. Germline CDR1 SGHTS, CDR2 YDEGEE. Trimming removed 1 base at V and 5 bases at J, with 18 bases between. The CDR3 bases are TGTGCCAGCAGCTTGCGGCCTGGGACACCACCTACTGAAGCTTTCTTT. It codes for CASSLRPGTPPTEAFF.

A single count supports this clone. The chain is built from TRBV21-1 and TRBJ1-5; the DNA was not compared with TRBD1, the D call given in the table. TRBV21-1 is a known pseudogene. There are 17 residues in the CDR3. CDR3 amino acids: CASSTHTGNLSNQPQHF. CDR3 in DNA: TGTGCCAGCAGCACCCATACAGGGAACCTTAGCAATCAGCCCCAGCATTTT.

The chain carries TRBV5-1 and TRBJ2-5; D is possibly TRBD1 or TRBD2 (5 bases each). The germline gives CDR1 SGHRS, CDR2 YFSETQ. The V end lost 0 bases, the J end lost 2 bases, and 14 bases lay between the germline ends. The CDR3 spans 16 residues. The CDR3 nucleotides are TGCGCCAGCAGCTTGGGGGCCGGGACCCGTCAAGAGACCCAGTACTTC. This sequence encodes CASSLGAGTRQETQYF.